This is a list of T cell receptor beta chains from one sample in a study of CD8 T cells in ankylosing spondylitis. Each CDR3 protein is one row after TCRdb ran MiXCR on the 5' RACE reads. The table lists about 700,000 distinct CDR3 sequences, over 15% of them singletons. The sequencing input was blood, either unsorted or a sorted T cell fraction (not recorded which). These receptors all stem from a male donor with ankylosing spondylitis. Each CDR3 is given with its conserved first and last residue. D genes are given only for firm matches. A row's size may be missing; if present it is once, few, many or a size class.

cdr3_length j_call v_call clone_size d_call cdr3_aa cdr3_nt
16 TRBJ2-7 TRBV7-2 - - CASSLVPGLTTYEQYF TGTGCCAGCAGCTTAGTGCCAGGGCTGACTACCTACGAGCAGTACTTC
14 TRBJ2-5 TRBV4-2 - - CASSQDGIQETQYF TGTGCCAGCAGCCAGGACGGTATACAAGAGACCCAGTACTTC
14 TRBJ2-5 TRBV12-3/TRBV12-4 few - CASSKGQMQETQYF TGTGCCAGCAGCAAAGGACAGATGCAAGAGACCCAGTACTTC
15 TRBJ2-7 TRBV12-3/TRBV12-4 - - CASRPDRLGYYEQYF TGTGCCAGCAGGCCTGATAGGTTGGGGTACTACGAGCAGTACTTC
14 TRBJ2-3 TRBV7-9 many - CASSPGGPTDTQYF TGTGCCAGCAGTCCTGGGGGCCCCACAGATACGCAGTATTTT
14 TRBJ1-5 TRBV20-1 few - CSPGRHYSNQPQHF TGCTCCCCGGGACGGCACTATAGCAATCAGCCCCAGCATTTT
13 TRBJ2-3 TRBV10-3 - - CAISENSPDTQYF TGTGCCATCAGTGAGAATAGCCCAGATACGCAGTATTTT
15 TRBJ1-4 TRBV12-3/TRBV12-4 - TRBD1 CASTLQGGFNEKLFF TGTGCCAGCACCTTGCAGGGGGGTTTTAATGAAAAACTGTTTTTT
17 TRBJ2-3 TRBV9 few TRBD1 CASSVSGGTGITDTQYF TGTGCCAGCAGCGTAAGTGGTGGGACAGGGATCACAGATACGCAGTATTTT
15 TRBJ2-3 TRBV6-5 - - CASSFGTGSRDTQYF TGTGCCAGCAGTTTCGGGACTGGCAGCAGAGATACGCAGTATTTT
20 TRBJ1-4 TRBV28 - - CASSLTLGGLLVRSNEKLFF TGTGCCAGCAGTCTCACCTTGGGGGGATTATTGGTTCGTTCTAATGAAAAACTGTTTTTT
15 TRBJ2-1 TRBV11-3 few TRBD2 CASSSGLALYNEQFF TGTGCCAGCAGCTCGGGACTAGCCCTCTACAATGAGCAGTTCTTC
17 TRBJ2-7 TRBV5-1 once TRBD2 CASSSGLAGLQGYEQYF TGCGCCAGCAGCTCCGGACTAGCGGGGCTCCAGGGGTACGAGCAGTACTTC
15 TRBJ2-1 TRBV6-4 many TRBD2 CASSQGGARSNEQFF TGTGCCAGCAGCCAGGGAGGGGCAAGGTCCAATGAGCAGTTCTTC
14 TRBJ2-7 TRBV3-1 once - CASSQAPGDNEQYF TGTGCCAGCAGCCAGGCTCCAGGGGATAACGAGCAGTACTTC
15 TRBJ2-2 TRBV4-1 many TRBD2 CASAGIAGVTGELFF TGCGCCAGCGCGGGTATAGCGGGGGTAACCGGGGAGCTGTTTTTT
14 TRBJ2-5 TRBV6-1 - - CASSERGDQETQYF TGTGCCAGCAGTGAAAGGGGGGACCAAGAGACCCAGTACTTC
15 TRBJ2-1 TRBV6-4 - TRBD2 CASSDSSGGSSEQFF TGTGCCAGCAGTGACTCGTCGGGAGGATCCAGTGAGCAGTTCTTC
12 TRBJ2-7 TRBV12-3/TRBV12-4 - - CASSFQDYEQYF TGTGCCAGCAGTTTTCAGGACTACGAGCAGTACTTC
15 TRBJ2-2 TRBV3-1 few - CASSSKSSGTGELFF TGTGCCAGCAGCTCCAAAAGTTCAGGGACCGGGGAGCTGTTTTTT
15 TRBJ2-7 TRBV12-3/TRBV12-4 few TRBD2 CASSLQLAVVYEQYF TGTGCCAGCAGTTTACAACTAGCGGTAGTCTACGAGCAGTACTTC
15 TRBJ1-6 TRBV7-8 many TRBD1 CASSLAGQGNSPLHF TGTGCCAGCAGTTTAGCGGGACAGGGGAATTCACCCCTCCACTTT
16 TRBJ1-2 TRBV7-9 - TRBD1 CASSLVGTGPVYGYTF TGTGCCAGCAGCTTAGTCGGGACAGGACCTGTCTATGGCTACACCTTC
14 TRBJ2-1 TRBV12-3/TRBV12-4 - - CASSARHTRNEQFF TGTGCCAGCAGTGCGAGACACACCCGGAATGAGCAGTTCTTC
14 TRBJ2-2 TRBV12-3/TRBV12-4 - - CASSSTTSTGELFF TGTGCCAGCAGTTCGACCACTAGTACCGGGGAGCTGTTTTTT
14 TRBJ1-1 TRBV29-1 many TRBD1 CSASATTGVPEAFF TGCAGCGCCTCAGCTACTACAGGGGTTCCTGAAGCTTTCTTT
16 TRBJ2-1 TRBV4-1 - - CASSQDGGVSYNEQFF TGCGCCAGCAGCCAAGATGGGGGCGTCTCTTACAATGAGCAGTTCTTC
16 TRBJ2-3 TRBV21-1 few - CASSKDSGSSTDTQYF TGTGCCAGCAGCAAAGATAGCGGGAGTAGCACAGATACGCAGTATTTT
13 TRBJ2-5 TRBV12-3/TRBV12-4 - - CASSLWGRETQYF TGTGCCAGCAGTTTATGGGGCCGAGAGACCCAGTACTTC
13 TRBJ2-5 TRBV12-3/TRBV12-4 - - CASRRAYQETQYF TGTGCCAGCAGACGGGCGTACCAAGAGACCCAGTACTTC
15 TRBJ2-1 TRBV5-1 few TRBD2 CASSLVGRAYNEQFF TGCGCCAGCAGCTTGGTCGGGAGGGCCTACAATGAGCAGTTCTTC
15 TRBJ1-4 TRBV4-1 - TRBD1 CASSQRDRGNEKLFF TGCGCCAGCAGCCAACGGGACAGGGGTAATGAAAAACTGTTTTTT
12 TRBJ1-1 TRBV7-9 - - CASSLTSTEAFF TGTGCCAGCAGCTTGACGAGCACTGAAGCTTTCTTT
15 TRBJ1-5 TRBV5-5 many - CASSLEGGLMRPQHF TGTGCCAGCAGCTTGGAAGGTGGCCTAATGCGGCCCCAGCATTTT
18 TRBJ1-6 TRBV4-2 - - CASSQDPAGTEYNSPLHF TGTGCCAGCAGCCAAGATCCTGCCGGGACCGAATATAATTCACCCCTCCACTTT
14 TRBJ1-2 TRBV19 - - CASSIPGDVNGYTF TGTGCCAGTAGTATTCCAGGGGATGTGAATGGCTACACCTTC
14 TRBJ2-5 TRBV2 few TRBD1 CASSERQGQETQYF TGTGCCAGCAGTGAACGACAGGGACAAGAGACCCAGTACTTC
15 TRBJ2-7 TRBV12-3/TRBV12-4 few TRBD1 CASSAPGTGGYEQYF TGTGCCAGCAGTGCCCCCGGGACAGGGGGCTACGAGCAGTACTTC
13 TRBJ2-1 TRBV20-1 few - CSAGTTKYNEQFF TGCAGTGCGGGGACCACAAAATACAATGAGCAGTTCTTC
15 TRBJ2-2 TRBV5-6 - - CASSLLGVYTGELFF TGTGCCAGCAGCTTACTAGGCGTTTACACCGGGGAGCTGTTTTTT